The present T cell receptor (beta chain) was sequenced within a study of cytomegalovirus exposure and HLA in healthy donors. V lost 8 bases and J lost 2, with 10 bases in between. The CDR3 length is 13 residues. Germline V gene sequence: CDR1 LNHDA, CDR2 SQIVND (reference sequence). Primers included in the PCR were 60 Vbeta and 13 Jbeta primers. Generated by immunoSEQ multiplex PCR, the TCRdb table keeps only in-frame clones and is missing some. The sample lists roughly 250,000 clones, roughly four fifths occurring once. The chain combines TRBV19 with TRBJ1-5; tentatively, D is TRBD1 (6 bases). The sequence derives from a woman in her forties in good health and CMV-seropositive. Sequenced input: PBMCs. For the CDR3, the DNA is TGTGCCAGTGCACAGGGACGCAATCAGCCCCAGCATTTT. It specifies CASAQGRNQPQHF.